This TCR beta chain comes out of a study of cytomegalovirus exposure and HLA in healthy donors. Study background: A later analysis reported the approximately 120 validation repertoires used the same platform as the roughly 700 first-cohort repertoires. Study findings and constraints: Whilst most TCR sequences proved rare, a subset of public TCRs occurred across many donors.

Method: immunoSEQ multiplex PCR; TCRdb's copy keeps in-frame clones and lacks some. In the table there are 100,000 to 150,000 clones, more than 95% of which are singletons. Turning to this clone: The antigen is unknown.

V was pared by 2 bases and J by 4 bases, with 5 bases of the junction left unmatched. The CDR3 totals 15 residues. In germline, CDR1 is KGHSH, CDR2 LQKENI. The TCR comes from a man younger than 30 in good health and CMV-seronegative. Sequenced input: PBMCs. This rearrangement joins TRBV18 to TRBJ2-5; 9 bases map to TRBD1. The CDR3 DNA follows: TGTGCCAGCTCACCAGGGACAGGGTATCGAGAGACCCAGTACTTC. Translating it yields CASSPGTGYRETQYF.